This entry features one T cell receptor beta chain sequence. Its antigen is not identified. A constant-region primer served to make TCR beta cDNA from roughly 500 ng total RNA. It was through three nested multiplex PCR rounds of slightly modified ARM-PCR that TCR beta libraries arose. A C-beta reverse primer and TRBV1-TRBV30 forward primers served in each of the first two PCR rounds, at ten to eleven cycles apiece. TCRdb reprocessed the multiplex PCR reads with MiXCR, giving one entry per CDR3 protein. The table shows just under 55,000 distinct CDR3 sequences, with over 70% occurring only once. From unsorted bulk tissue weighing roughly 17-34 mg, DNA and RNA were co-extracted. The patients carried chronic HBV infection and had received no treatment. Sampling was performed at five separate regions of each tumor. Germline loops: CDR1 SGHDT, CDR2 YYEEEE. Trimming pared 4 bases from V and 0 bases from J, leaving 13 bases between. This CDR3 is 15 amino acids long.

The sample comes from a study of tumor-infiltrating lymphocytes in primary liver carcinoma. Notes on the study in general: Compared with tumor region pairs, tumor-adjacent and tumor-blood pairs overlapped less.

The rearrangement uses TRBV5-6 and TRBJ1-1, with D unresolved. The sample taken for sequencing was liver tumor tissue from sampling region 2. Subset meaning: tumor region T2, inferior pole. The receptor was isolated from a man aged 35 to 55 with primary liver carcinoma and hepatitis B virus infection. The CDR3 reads CASSGGSGMNTEAFF. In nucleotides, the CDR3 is TGTGCCAGCAGCGGAGGGAGCGGAATGAACACTGAAGCTTTCTTT.